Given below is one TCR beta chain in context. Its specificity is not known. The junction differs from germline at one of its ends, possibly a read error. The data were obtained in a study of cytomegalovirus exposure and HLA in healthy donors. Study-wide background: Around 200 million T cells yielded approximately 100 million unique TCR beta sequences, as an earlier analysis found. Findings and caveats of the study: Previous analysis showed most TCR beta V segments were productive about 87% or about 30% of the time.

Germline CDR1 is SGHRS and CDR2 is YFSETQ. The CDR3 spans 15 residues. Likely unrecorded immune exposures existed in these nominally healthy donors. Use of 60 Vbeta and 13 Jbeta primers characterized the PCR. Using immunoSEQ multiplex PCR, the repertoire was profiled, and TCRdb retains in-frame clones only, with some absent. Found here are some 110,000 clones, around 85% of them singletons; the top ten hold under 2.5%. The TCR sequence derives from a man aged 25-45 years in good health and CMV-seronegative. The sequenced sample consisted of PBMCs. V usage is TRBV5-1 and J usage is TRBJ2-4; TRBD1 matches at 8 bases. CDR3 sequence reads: CASSARQGTKNSQYF. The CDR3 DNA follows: TGCGCCAGCAGCGCTAGACAGGGGACCAAAAACAGTCAGTACTTC.